This T cell receptor (beta chain) derives from a study of early T cells in non-severe SARS-CoV-2 infection. Using its own MiXCR run on the 5' RACE reads, TCRdb lists one record per CDR3 protein. The sample lists more than 65,000 distinct CDR3 sequences, roughly 4.6% seen once, with 3.6% in the top ten. In its sample, this clonotype was seen many times. The sequence was obtained from an adult who was a healthcare worker with PCR-confirmed SARS-CoV-2 infection or an uninfected control (not recorded which). The donor label of this sample is uncertain. Specimen: whole blood, collected at baseline.

CDR3 sequence (DNA): TGTGCCAGCAGTCCAATTAGCGGGGGGGCGTCTTATGAGCAGTTCTTC. Translation: CASSPISGGASYEQFF. This sequence joins TRBV6-6 and TRBJ2-1, with 11 bases fitting TRBD2. CDR1 and CDR2 (germline): MNHNY, SVGAGI (reference sequence). The CDR3 covers 16 residues. With V trimmed by 5 bases and J by 8 bases, 11 bases remained unmatched.